Each of the 20 T cell receptor beta chains below was sequenced from the same sample in a study of Ad26.COV2.S vaccination and SARS-CoV-2 variants. Data came from immunoSEQ multiplex PCR; TCRdb stores just in-frame clones and leaves some out. Of some 180,000 clones in the sample, around 88% are singletons; the top ten hold roughly 6%. Sequencing used peripheral blood, obtained after recovery from COVID-19. The receptors were gathered from a human donor who had recovered from COVID-19.

CDR3 DNA sequence: TGTGCCAGCAGCCCCCAAGGGGGATCGGGCTCCTACGAGCAGTACTTC. Protein: CASSPQGGSGSYEQYF. V gene TRBV11-3 combines with J gene TRBJ2-7; TRBD1 might be the D (6 bases). Germline CDR1 is SGHNT and CDR2 is YENEEA. The CDR3 is 16 residues long. Trimming removed 5 bases at V and 0 bases at J, with 17 bases between.

The rearrangement uses TRBV19 and TRBJ2-5, with unresolved D. Trimming removed 7 bases from V and 2 bases from J, with 8 bases in between. Germline V gene lookup returns CDR1 LNHDA and CDR2 SQIVND (reference sequence). This CDR3 contains 12 residues. The CDR3 sequence: CASMNQQETQYF. The CDR3 DNA reads TGTGCCAGTATGAATCAGCAAGAGACCCAGTACTTC.

The chain has TRBV14 and TRBJ2-1; TRBD2 might be the D (7 bases). Per the germline V gene, CDR1 is SGHDN and CDR2 is FVKESK. The V gene lost 3 bases and the J gene lost 6 bases, with 15 bases spanning the gap. The CDR3 is 15 residues long. For the CDR3, the DNA is TGTGCCAGCAGCCAGGGGGGGGCGCAGGGCAATGAGCAGTTCTTC. Translated, it gives CASSQGGAQGNEQFF.

The chain links TRBV13 to TRBJ1-2; possibly TRBD1 for D (6 bases). The CDR3 covers 16 residues. V was clipped by 4 bases and J by 1 base, with 16 bases between them. CDR1 is PRHDT, CDR2 FYEKMQ, per germline (reference sequence). CDR3 coding DNA: TGTGCCAGCAGCTCCCCCAATGGGGGGCTTAACTATGGCTACACCTTC. Its translation: CASSSPNGGLNYGYTF.

V usage is TRBV18 and J usage is TRBJ1-4; D gene ambiguous. Germline CDR1 reads KGHSH; CDR2 reads LQKENI. CDR3 length: 14 residues. Trimming pared 5 bases from V and 8 bases from J, leaving 15 bases between. CDR3 sequence reads: CASSSTLGLEKLFF. The CDR3 DNA reads TGTGCCAGCTCATCAACGCTGGGGTTGGAAAAACTGTTTTTT.

This chain joins TRBV1 and TRBJ1-5; TRBD1 was called by the table and not checked on the DNA. TRBV1 is described as a pseudogene. This CDR3 is built from 16 residues. CDR3 bases: TGCACCAGCAGCCAAGAAATTCTGGGGCTTCATCAGCCCCAGCATTTT. Translation gives CTSSQEILGLHQPQHF.

The CDR3 reads CASSIGRLKETQYF. The CDR3, as DNA: TGTGCCAGCAGTATTGGCAGATTAAAGGAGACCCAGTACTTC. The chain carries TRBV5-8 and TRBJ2-5; D is unresolved. CDR1 SGHTS and CDR2 YDEGEE come from the germline V gene. This CDR3 region has 14 residues. V lost 5 bases and J 5 bases, leaving 16 bases between the germline ends. The full variable domain, with the rest looked up from reference TRBV5-8 and TRBJ2-5, is EAGVTQSPTHLIKTRGQQATLRCSPISGHTSVYWYQQALGLGLQFLLWYDEGEERNRGNFPPRFSGRQFPNYSSELNVNALELEDSALYLCASSIGRLKETQYFGPGTRLLVL.

The chain links TRBV3-1 (or the pseudogene TRBV3-2) to TRBJ2-5, with D possibly being TRBD1 (7 bases). The CDR3 consists of 14 residues. CDR1 LGHDT and CDR2 YNNKEL come from the germline V gene (reference sequence). V lost 4 bases to trimming and J lost 1 base, with 10 bases between them. The CDR3 reads CASSRGTAQETQYF. CDR3 coding DNA: TGTGCCAGCAGCCGCGGGACAGCCCAAGAGACCCAGTACTTC.

The chain has TRBV11-1 and TRBJ2-7, with a tentative D call TRBD2 (6 bases). The CDR3 runs to 15 residues. In germline, CDR1 is SGHAT, CDR2 FQDESV (reference sequence). V lost 1 base to trimming and J lost 4 bases, with 14 bases between them. CDR3: CASSLGPIGTYEQYF. CDR3 sequence (DNA): TGTGCCAGCAGCTTAGGCCCCATAGGGACTTACGAGCAGTACTTC.

CDR3 bases: TGTGCCAGCAGTGACAGGGTAGGAAAGGCTGAAGCTTTCTTT. Amino acid sequence: CASSDRVGKAEAFF. This chain uses TRBV25-1 with TRBJ1-1; tentatively, D is TRBD1 (5 bases). Deletions cut 3 bases from V and 6 bases from J, with 14 bases between. CDR3 length: 14 amino acids. In germline, CDR1 is MGHDK, CDR2 SYGVNS. Filled out from reference TRBV25-1 and TRBJ1-1, the complete variable domain reads EADIYQTPRYLVIGTGKKITLECSQTMGHDKMYWYQQDPGMELHLIHYSYGVNSTEKGDLSSESTVSRIRTEHFPLTLESARPSHTSQYLCASSDRVGKAEAFFGQGTRLTVV.

The sample holds a few counts of this clone. This chain joins TRBV25-1 and TRBJ2-5; a weak D match, TRBD2 (6 bases). This CDR3 region has 15 residues. Germline V gene lookup returns CDR1 MGHDK and CDR2 SYGVNS. Trimming pared 5 bases from V and 2 bases from J, leaving 15 bases between. CDR3 sequence reads: CASSRGLGQQETQYF. CDR3 nucleotides: TGTGCCAGCAGTAGGGGACTGGGTCAACAAGAGACCCAGTACTTC.

This clone was counted between two and nine times. The chain combines TRBV6-5 with TRBJ2-7; D remains ambiguous. CDR1 and CDR2 (germline): MNHEY, SVGAGI. The CDR3 sequence is 14 residues long. Trimming stripped 3 bases from V and 2 bases from J, with 11 bases between. DNA for the CDR3: TGTGCCAGCAGTTATTTTGTGGGGACCTACGAGCAGTACTTC. Protein product: CASSYFVGTYEQYF.

A few counts support this clone. The V call is TRBV3-1 (or the pseudogene TRBV3-2), the J call TRBJ2-2; D call uncertain. The CDR3 runs to 13 residues. Germline CDR1 reads LGHDT; CDR2 reads YNNKEL (reference sequence). V lost 5 bases and J 1 base, leaving 5 bases between the germline ends. CDR3 sequence (DNA): TGTGCCAGCAGCTCCCAGAACACCGGGGAGCTGTTTTTT. This sequence encodes CASSSQNTGELFF.

V gene TRBV7-9 combines with J gene TRBJ1-2, with TRBD1 identical over 11 bases. The CDR3 is 15 amino acids. Germline V lookup: CDR1 SEHNR, CDR2 FQNEAQ (reference sequence). With 5 bases clipped from V and 4 bases from J, the junction kept 6 bases outside the gene matches. The CDR3 spells CASSQGQGDPYGYTF. The CDR3 coding sequence is TGTGCCAGCAGCCAGGGACAGGGGGACCCCTATGGCTACACCTTC.

This chain joins TRBV29-1 and TRBJ2-3; a possible D gene is TRBD2 (7 bases). V lost 5 bases to trimming and J lost 3 bases, with 21 bases between them. This CDR3 is 16 amino acids long. Germline loops: CDR1 SQVTM, CDR2 ANQGSEA. In DNA, the CDR3 is TGCAGCGTTTCCCCCAGAGGGGGGGCTGCGACAGATACGCAGTATTTT. The encoded protein is CSVSPRGGAATDTQYF.

This rearrangement joins TRBV11-2 to TRBJ1-3; a possible D gene is TRBD1 (6 bases). Germline lookup yields CDR1 SGHAT and CDR2 FQNNGV. There are 16 residues in the CDR3. Between the trimmed V and J ends, which lost 5 bases and 0 bases, there was a span of 14 bases. The CDR3 nucleotides are TGTGCCAGCAGCCCACCGGGGGCCTTCTCTGGAAACACCATATATTTT. Protein: CASSPPGAFSGNTIYF. Together with reference TRBV11-2 and TRBJ1-3, the CDR3 gives the full variable domain: EAGVAQSPRYKIIEKRQSVAFWCNPISGHATLYWYQQILGQGPKLLIQFQNNGVVDDSQLPKDRFSAERLKGVDSTLKIQPAKLEDSAVYLCASSPPGAFSGNTIYFGEGSWLTVV.

The gene calls are TRBV15 and TRBJ2-1, with a tentative D call TRBD1 (5 bases). Trimming shortened V by 3 bases and J by 9 bases, and 12 bases separated the two germline ends. The CDR3 covers 13 residues. Germline values: CDR1 LNHNV, CDR2 YYDKDF (reference sequence). The DNA of the CDR3 is TGTGCCACCAGCAGGTACGAAAGGGGTGAGCAGTTCTTC. Protein sequence: CATSRYERGEQFF.

The chain carries TRBV4-1 and TRBJ2-7; 13 bases align to TRBD2. CDR1 MGHRA and CDR2 YSYEKL come from the germline V gene. The trim removed 3 bases at V and 4 bases at J, leaving 3 bases unmatched. The CDR3 totals 15 residues. CDR3 residues: CASSQRTSGSYEQYF. In DNA, the CDR3 is TGCGCCAGCAGCCAGAGGACTAGCGGGAGTTACGAGCAGTACTTC.

The chain couples TRBV5-1 to TRBJ1-1; 9 bases line up with TRBD1. Germline values: CDR1 SGHRS, CDR2 YFSETQ. There are 15 residues in the CDR3. V shed 2 bases, J shed 2 bases, and the junction held 4 bases outside the gene matches. This chain's CDR3 is CASSFGTGKNTEAFF. CDR3 bases: TGCGCCAGCAGCTTCGGGACAGGGAAAAACACTGAAGCTTTCTTT. The entire variable domain, with the rest obtained from reference TRBV5-1 and TRBJ1-1, is as follows: KAGVTQTPRYLIKTRGQQVTLSCSPISGHRSVSWYQQTPGQGLQFLFEYFSETQRNKGNFPGRFSGRQFSNSRSEMNVSTLELGDSALYLCASSFGTGKNTEAFFGQGTRLTVV.

V is TRBV11-2 and J is TRBJ1-3; possibly TRBD1 for D (5 bases). The CDR3 covers 16 residues. V dropped 4 bases and J dropped 5 bases, with 18 bases sitting between them. The germline V gene encodes CDR1 SGHAT and CDR2 FQNNGV. CDR3 loop: CASSSFYGTGRNTIYF. Written as DNA, the CDR3 is TGTGCCAGCAGCTCCTTTTATGGGACGGGGAGAAACACCATATATTTT.